The 29 T cell receptor beta chains reported below all come from one sample, sequenced in a study of T cells in tumors after PD-1 blockade. The data were produced by immunoSEQ multiplex PCR, yet TCRdb's version contains in-frame clones alone and is incomplete. The table records nearly 25,000 clones, 80% to 85% of them present only once. The sequences come from PBMCs, collected after anti-PD-1 treatment. Every receptor here comes from a human donor with basal cell carcinoma.

V and J are TRBV3-1 (or the pseudogene TRBV3-2) and TRBJ2-2, with 10 nucleotides matching TRBD2. This CDR3 region has 14 residues. CDR1 is LGHDT, CDR2 YNNKEL, per germline (reference sequence). The ends lost 6 bases at V and 7 bases at J; junction bases unmatched: 5. CDR3 nucleotides: TGTGCCAGCAGAAAGCGGGGGGGCGACGGGGAGCTGTTTTTT. The encoded protein is CASRKRGGDGELFF.

This clone was picked up a small number of times. This sequence joins TRBV28 and TRBJ1-1; tentative D call: TRBD1 (5 bases). Germline V gives CDR1 MDHEN, CDR2 SYDVKM. V was clipped by 2 bases and J by 11 bases, with 18 bases between them. This CDR3 contains 14 residues. CDR3 loop: CASSLGEGLVWAFF. CDR3 coding DNA: TGTGCCAGCAGTTTAGGTGAGGGGCTGGTTTGGGCTTTCTTT.

The chain joins TRBV30 to TRBJ1-2; D is perhaps TRBD1 (6 bases). Trimming cost V 5 bases and J 6 bases, with 16 bases left between them. The V gene's germline CDR1 is GTSNPN and CDR2 SVGIG (reference sequence). The CDR3 spans 13 residues. This chain's CDR3 is CAWWDIPKDGYTF. The CDR3 bases are TGTGCCTGGTGGGACATTCCCAAGGATGGCTACACCTTC.

The rearrangement joins TRBV2 to TRBJ2-7; no clear D. V lost 6 bases, J lost 3 bases, and 9 bases lay in between. This CDR3 has 12 amino acids. The germline gives CDR1 SNHLY, CDR2 FYNNEI. CDR3 in amino acids: CASREMYYEQYF. The DNA for the CDR3 is TGTGCCAGCAGGGAGATGTACTACGAGCAGTACTTC.

The V and J genes are TRBV19 and TRBJ1-6; 7 bases fit TRBD1. CDR3 size: 16 residues. Germline CDR1 reads LNHDA; CDR2 reads SQIVND (reference sequence). Trimming took 0 bases from V and 6 from J; bases not matched to a gene: 5. The CDR3 region has the DNA TGTGCCAGTAGTATAGATCGACAGGGCCTTAATTCACCCCTCCACTTT. It specifies CASSIDRQGLNSPLHF. The full variable domain, with the rest looked up from reference TRBV19 and TRBJ1-6, is DGGITQSPKYLFRKEGQNVTLSCEQNLNHDAMYWYRQDPGQGLRLIYYSQIVNDFQKGDIAEGYSVSREKKESFPLTVTSAQKNPTAFYLCASSIDRQGLNSPLHFGNGTRLTVT.

This rearrangement joins TRBV5-1 to TRBJ2-5; no clear D gene. The CDR3 extends over 15 amino acids. The germline V and J ends were trimmed by 0 bases and 4 bases, with 13 bases remaining between them. The germline gives CDR1 SGHRS, CDR2 YFSETQ. The CDR3 DNA reads TGCGCCAGCAGCTTGGGGATCCCTAATGCAGAGACCCAGTACTTC. It specifies CASSLGIPNAETQYF. The full variable domain, in which reference TRBV5-1 and TRBJ2-5 provide the parts outside the CDR3, is KAGVTQTPRYLIKTRGQQVTLSCSPISGHRSVSWYQQTPGQGLQFLFEYFSETQRNKGNFPGRFSGRQFSNSRSEMNVSTLELGDSALYLCASSLGIPNAETQYFGPGTRLLVL.

The chain employs TRBV7-3 and TRBJ1-1; 7 nucleotides line up with TRBD1. CDR3 length: 18 residues. The V gene end was trimmed by 1 base and the J gene end by 2 bases; junction bases not matched to a gene: 13. Germline lookup yields CDR1 SGHTA and CDR2 FQGTGA. CDR3 amino acids: CASSLIGTVQQKNTEAFF. The DNA for the CDR3 is TGTGCCAGCAGCTTAATCGGGACAGTTCAGCAAAAAAACACTGAAGCTTTCTTT.

V and J are TRBV5-1 and TRBJ1-6; 10 bases line up with TRBD1. In germline, CDR1 is SGHRS, CDR2 YFSETQ. CDR3 length: 17 amino acids. Trimming took 0 bases from V and 9 from J; bases not matched to a gene: 9. The CDR3 sequence is CASSLEVGRTGGSPLHF. CDR3 nucleotide sequence: TGCGCCAGCAGCTTGGAGGTCGGGAGGACAGGGGGTTCACCCCTCCACTTT.

V and J are TRBV3-1 (or the pseudogene TRBV3-2) and TRBJ1-1; 8 bases map to TRBD1. The ends lost 6 bases at V and 1 base at J; junction bases unmatched: 10. From germline, CDR1 is LGHDT and CDR2 YNNKEL (reference sequence). The CDR3 runs 16 residues. Here the CDR3 DNA reads TGTGCCAGCAGTCCCCTGGCCGGGACAGGGAACACTGAAGCTTTCTTT. This sequence encodes CASSPLAGTGNTEAFF.

The gene calls are TRBV29-1 and TRBJ2-3, with TRBD2 identical over 7 bases. The CDR3 has 14 amino acids. Per germline, CDR1 SQVTM and CDR2 ANQGSEA. Germline trimming cut 5 bases from V and 5 bases from J; bases unmatched to any gene: 10. The CDR3 loop reads CSVKNRGGGDTQYF. CDR3 coding DNA: TGCAGCGTTAAGAACCGCGGGGGTGGAGATACGCAGTATTTT.

The rearrangement links TRBV7-6 to TRBJ2-5; 7 nucleotides match TRBD2. CDR1 and CDR2 from the germline V gene are SGHVS and FNYEAQ. Trimming removed 5 bases from V and 7 bases from J; junction bases left unmatched: 1. The CDR3 has 11 residues. The CDR3 sequence: CASSPGGTQYF. The CDR3, as DNA: TGTGCCAGCAGCCCGGGGGGGACCCAGTACTTC.

This clone came up a few times. The genes are TRBV4-1 and TRBJ1-2; 7 bases are a match to TRBD1. The length of the CDR3 is 12 residues. The germline V gene has CDR1 MGHRA and CDR2 YSYEKL. J was trimmed by 7 bases and V by 4 bases; bases with no gene match: 3. The CDR3 bases are TGCGCCAGCAGCCTAACAGGGGTTGGCTACACCTTC. The encoded protein is CASSLTGVGYTF.

The chain links TRBV5-4 to TRBJ1-4; TRBD1 is a possible D gene (5 bases). The CDR3 runs 13 residues. Deletions cut 2 bases from V and 5 bases from J, with 7 bases between. Germline loops: CDR1 SGHNT, CDR2 YYREEE (reference sequence). The CDR3 spells CASSFGDNEKLFF. The CDR3 bases are TGTGCCAGCAGCTTTGGGGACAATGAAAAACTGTTTTTT.

The chain carries TRBV6-2 or TRBV6-3 and TRBJ2-3, with 12 positions matching TRBD2. Germline trimming cut 5 bases from V and 4 bases from J; bases unmatched to any gene: 7. CDR1 and CDR2 from the germline V gene are MNHEY and SVGEGT. The CDR3 has 16 residues. In DNA form, the CDR3 reads TGTGCCAGCAGTGAGACTAGCGGGGGAGGGGCAGATACGCAGTATTTT. Its translation is CASSETSGGGADTQYF.

The J gene is TRBJ2-4, the V gene TRBV3-1 (or the pseudogene TRBV3-2); D is uncertain. The CDR3 length is 17 residues. Germline-derived CDR1 and CDR2 are LGHDT and YNNKEL (reference sequence). V was trimmed by 3 bases and J by 0 bases, leaving 15 bases between them. CDR3 in amino acids: CASSQRTVALAKNIQYF. The CDR3 nucleotides read TGTGCCAGCAGCCAGAGAACAGTTGCGCTAGCCAAAAACATTCAGTACTTC.

V gene TRBV18 combines with J gene TRBJ1-5; D is ambiguous. V dropped 3 bases and J dropped 4 bases, with 13 bases sitting between them. The CDR3 extends over 15 amino acids. Germline V gene data show CDR1 as KGHSH and CDR2 as LQKENI. The CDR3 sequence is CASSPTNLVNQPQHF. As DNA, the CDR3 is TGTGCCAGCTCACCTACAAACTTGGTTAATCAGCCCCAGCATTTT.

The chain carries TRBV5-5 and TRBJ1-4, with D perhaps matching TRBD1 (5 bases). This CDR3 spans 16 amino acids. Trimming cost V 2 bases and J 0 bases, with 11 bases left between them. In germline, CDR1 is SGHKS, CDR2 YYEKEE (reference sequence). CDR3 loop: CASSFSGTATNEKLFF. The DNA for the CDR3 is TGTGCCAGCAGCTTCTCCGGGACTGCAACTAATGAAAAACTGTTTTTT. The variable domain in full, completed from reference TRBV5-5 and TRBJ1-4, reads DAGVTQSPTHLIKTRGQQVTLRCSPISGHKSVSWYQQVLGQGPQFIFQYYEKEERGRGNFPDRFSARQFPNYSSELNVNALLLGDSALYLCASSFSGTATNEKLFFGSGTQLSVL.

The chain is built from TRBV7-9 and TRBJ2-6; the D call may be TRBD1 or TRBD2 (6 bases each). Trimming removed 7 bases from V and 0 bases from J, with 7 bases in between. This CDR3 has 14 amino acids. CDR1 is SEHNR, CDR2 FQNEAQ, per germline (reference sequence). CDR3 nucleotides: TGTGCCAGCAAGGGGGGCTCTGGGGCCAACGTCCTGACTTTC. This translates into CASKGGSGANVLTF.

The rearrangement links TRBV19 to TRBJ1-1; TRBD1 agrees at 7 bases. The germline gives CDR1 LNHDA, CDR2 SQIVND (reference sequence). The CDR3 contains 15 residues. The junction had 13 bases not matched to a gene; V was cut back by 8 bases and J by 4 bases. CDR3 DNA: TGTGCCAGTCAATTCGCCCGGACAGGCGCCACTGAAGCTTTCTTT. It yields the protein CASQFARTGATEAFF.

The rearrangement joins TRBV7-8 to TRBJ2-1; 10 nucleotides line up with TRBD2. Germline CDR1 SGHVS, CDR2 FQNEAQ. The CDR3 is 17 residues long. V dropped 1 base and J dropped 5; count of bases not matched to a gene: 8. DNA for the CDR3: TGTGCCAGCAGCTTAGTAGCTAGCGGGGGCCAAAACAATGAGCAGTTCTTC. Its protein product is CASSLVASGGQNNEQFF.

The CDR3 nucleotides are TGTGCCAGCACCCTGACTAGCGGGGAGGCGGAGACCCAGTACTTC. This codes for CASTLTSGEAETQYF. The rearrangement uses TRBV6-5 and TRBJ2-5; TRBD2 matches 11 bases. V shed 7 bases and J 5 bases; nucleotides not matched to a gene: 9. This CDR3 comprises 15 residues. CDR1 is MNHEY and CDR2 is SVGAGI in the germline V gene.

The chain has TRBV5-8 and TRBJ1-1; TRBD1 aligns across 8 bases. V was pared by 2 bases and J by 0 bases, with 3 bases of the junction left unmatched. This CDR3 spans 15 amino acids. Germline CDR1 SGHTS, CDR2 YDEGEE. The CDR3 spells CASSFGQGLNTEAFF. CDR3 nucleotide sequence: TGTGCCAGCAGCTTCGGACAGGGATTGAACACTGAAGCTTTCTTT.

The table lists this clone with a few counts. The genes are TRBV19 and TRBJ1-2, with D tentatively TRBD1 (5 bases). Germline loops: CDR1 LNHDA, CDR2 SQIVND (reference sequence). Trimming removed 10 bases from V and 2 bases from J, with 17 bases in between. CDR3 length equals 14 residues. The CDR3 region has the DNA TGTGCCACTACACTGGGGCAGACAAACTATGGCTACACCTTC. Protein sequence: CATTLGQTNYGYTF. Full variable domain (outside the CDR3, taken from reference TRBV19 and TRBJ1-2): DGGITQSPKYLFRKEGQNVTLSCEQNLNHDAMYWYRQDPGQGLRLIYYSQIVNDFQKGDIAEGYSVSREKKESFPLTVTSAQKNPTAFYLCATTLGQTNYGYTFGSGTRLTVV.

The chain links TRBV7-3 to TRBJ2-7; D possibly corresponds to TRBD1 (5 bases). Germline lookup yields CDR1 SGHTA and CDR2 FQGTGA. Trimming left V 3 bases short and J 3 bases short, with 15 bases between. The CDR3 is 15 amino acids. The CDR3 reads CASSFATGLGYEQYF. The CDR3 coding sequence is TGTGCCAGCAGCTTCGCCACAGGTTTGGGCTACGAGCAGTACTTC.

The genes are TRBV29-1 and TRBJ1-4, with 9 bases identical to TRBD1. This CDR3 is built from 14 residues. Germline lookup yields CDR1 SQVTM and CDR2 ANQGSEA. V lost 7 bases and J lost 2; bases outside the gene matches: 5. The CDR3 here is CSANTGGTNEKLFF. Here the CDR3 DNA reads TGCAGCGCGAATACAGGGGGCACTAATGAAAAACTGTTTTTT. The full variable domain, its missing parts supplied by reference TRBV29-1 and TRBJ1-4, is SAVISQKPSRDICQRGTSLTIQCQVDSQVTMMFWYRQQPGQSLTLIATANQGSEATYESGFVIDKFPISRPNLTFSTLTVSNMSPEDSSIYLCSANTGGTNEKLFFGSGTQLSVL.

This chain joins TRBV6-1 and TRBJ1-2; no firm D call. Germline CDR1 is MNHNS and CDR2 is SASEGT. The CDR3 is 16 residues long. V lost 3 bases and J lost 4, with 18 bases in between. CDR3 sequence: CASSEALSTVFYGYTF. The DNA for the CDR3 is TGTGCCAGCAGTGAGGCCCTCTCTACAGTTTTCTATGGCTACACCTTC.

The rearrangement links TRBV7-8 to TRBJ2-7, with 8 bases fitting TRBD2. CDR3 length: 15 residues. Germline CDR1 and CDR2: SGHVS and FQNEAQ. V gave up 0 bases and J gave up 6 bases; unmatched junction bases: 7. The DNA of the CDR3 is TGTGCCAGCAGCTTAGCGTCCGGGGGGGACTTCGAGCAGTACTTC. Its protein product is CASSLASGGDFEQYF. Variable domain in full (rest from reference TRBV7-8 and TRBJ2-7): GAGVSQSPRYKVAKRGQDVALRCDPISGHVSLFWYQQALGQGPEFLTYFQNEAQLDKSGLPSDRFFAERPEGSVSTLKIQRTQQEDSAVYLCASSLASGGDFEQYFGPGTRLTVT.

This clone was counted a few times. This chain uses TRBV7-3 with TRBJ2-3; 10 nucleotides align to TRBD2. V shed 5 bases, J shed 0 bases, and the junction held 5 bases outside the gene matches. The germline CDR1 and CDR2 sequences are SGHTA and FQGTGA. The CDR3 has 16 amino acids. The CDR3 coding sequence is TGTGCCAGCAGCCCCATTAGCGGGGGGAGCACAGATACGCAGTATTTT. Residues: CASSPISGGSTDTQYF. The entire variable domain, with the rest obtained from reference TRBV7-3 and TRBJ2-3, is as follows: GAGVSQTPSNKVTEKGKYVELRCDPISGHTALYWYRQSLGQGPEFLIYFQGTGAADDSGLPNDRFFAVRPEGSVSTLKIQRTERGDSAVYLCASSPISGGSTDTQYFGPGTRLTVL.

The V gene is TRBV30, the J gene TRBJ2-2; 10 bases map to TRBD1. J was trimmed by 6 bases and V by 5 bases; bases with no gene match: 3. The CDR3 contains 13 residues. CDR1 is GTSNPN, CDR2 SVGIG, per germline (reference sequence). The CDR3 sequence: CAWGQGVAGELFF. DNA of the CDR3: TGTGCCTGGGGACAGGGGGTAGCCGGGGAGCTGTTTTTT. The full variable domain, rest sourced from reference TRBV30 and TRBJ2-2, is SQTIHQWPATLVQPVGSPLSLECTVEGTSNPNLYWYRQAAGRGLQLLFYSVGIGQISSEVPQNLSASRPQDRQFILSSKKLLLSDSGFYLCAWGQGVAGELFFGEGSRLTVL.